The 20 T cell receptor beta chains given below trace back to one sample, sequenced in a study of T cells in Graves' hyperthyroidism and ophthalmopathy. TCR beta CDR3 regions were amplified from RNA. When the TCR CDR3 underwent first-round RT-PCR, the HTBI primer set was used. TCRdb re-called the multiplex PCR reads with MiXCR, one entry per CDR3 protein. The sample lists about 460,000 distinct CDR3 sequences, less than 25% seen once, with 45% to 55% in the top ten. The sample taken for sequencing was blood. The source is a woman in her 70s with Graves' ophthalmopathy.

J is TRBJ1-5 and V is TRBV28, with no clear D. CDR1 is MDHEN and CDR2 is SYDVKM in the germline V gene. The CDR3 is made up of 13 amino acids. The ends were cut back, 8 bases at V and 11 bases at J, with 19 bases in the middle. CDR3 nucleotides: TGTGCCAGCCGGGCCCACCTTAACCGGGCCCAGCATTTT. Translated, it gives CASRAHLNRAQHF.

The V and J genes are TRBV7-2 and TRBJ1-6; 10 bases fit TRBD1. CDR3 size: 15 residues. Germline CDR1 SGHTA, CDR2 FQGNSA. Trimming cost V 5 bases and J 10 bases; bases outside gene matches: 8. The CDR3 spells CASSQGQGSRSPLHF. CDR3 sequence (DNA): TGTGCCAGCAGCCAGGGACAGGGGTCGAGATCACCCCTCCACTTT.

This CDR3 is CASKLDRANQPQHF. For the CDR3, the DNA is TGTGCCAGCAAATTGGACAGGGCGAATCAGCCCCAGCATTTT. The chain employs TRBV6-1 and TRBJ1-5, with 8 bases aligning to TRBD1. The CDR3 has 14 residues. In germline, CDR1 is MNHNS, CDR2 SASEGT. J was trimmed by 4 bases and V by 7 bases; bases with no gene match: 6.

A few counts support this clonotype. The CDR3 sequence is CASSKGGGSTYNEQFF. The CDR3 bases are TGTGCCAGCAGCAAAGGGGGGGGATCGACCTACAATGAGCAGTTCTTC. This rearrangement joins TRBV7-8 to TRBJ2-1; D perhaps matches TRBD2 (7 bases). The CDR3 extends over 16 amino acids. Trimming took off 5 bases at V and 2 bases at J, with 16 bases between the two ends. The germline CDR1 and CDR2 sequences are SGHVS and FQNEAQ.

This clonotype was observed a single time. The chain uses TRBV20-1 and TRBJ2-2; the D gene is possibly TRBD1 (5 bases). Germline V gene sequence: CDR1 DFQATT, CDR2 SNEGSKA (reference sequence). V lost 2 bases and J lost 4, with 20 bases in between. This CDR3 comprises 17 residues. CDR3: CSARRLAGHASTGELFF. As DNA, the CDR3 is TGCAGTGCTAGACGTCTTGCTGGACACGCGAGCACCGGGGAGCTGTTTTTT.

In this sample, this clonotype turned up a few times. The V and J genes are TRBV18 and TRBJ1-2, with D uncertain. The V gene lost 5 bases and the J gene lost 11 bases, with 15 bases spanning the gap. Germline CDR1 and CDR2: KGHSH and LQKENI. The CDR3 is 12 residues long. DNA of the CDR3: TGTGCCAGCTCATTGTCGGAGGCCGAATACACCTTC. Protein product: CASSLSEAEYTF.

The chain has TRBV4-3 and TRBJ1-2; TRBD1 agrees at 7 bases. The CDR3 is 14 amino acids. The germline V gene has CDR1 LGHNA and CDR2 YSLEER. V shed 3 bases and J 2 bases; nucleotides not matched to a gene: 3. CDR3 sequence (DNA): TGCGCCAGCAGCCATCCGGGACAGAACTATGGCTACACCTTC. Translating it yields CASSHPGQNYGYTF.

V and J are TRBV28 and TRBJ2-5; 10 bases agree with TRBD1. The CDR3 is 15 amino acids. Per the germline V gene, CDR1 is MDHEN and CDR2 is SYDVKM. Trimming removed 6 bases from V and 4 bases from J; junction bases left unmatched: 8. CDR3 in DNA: TGTGCCAGCAGCGAGACAGGGGGCTTTCGAGAGACCCAGTACTTC. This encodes CASSETGGFRETQYF.

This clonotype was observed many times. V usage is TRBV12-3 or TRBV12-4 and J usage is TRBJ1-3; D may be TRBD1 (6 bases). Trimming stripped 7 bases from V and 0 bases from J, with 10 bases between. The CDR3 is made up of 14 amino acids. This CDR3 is CASIQGSSGNTIYF. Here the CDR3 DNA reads TGTGCCAGCATCCAGGGGAGCTCTGGAAACACCATATATTTT.

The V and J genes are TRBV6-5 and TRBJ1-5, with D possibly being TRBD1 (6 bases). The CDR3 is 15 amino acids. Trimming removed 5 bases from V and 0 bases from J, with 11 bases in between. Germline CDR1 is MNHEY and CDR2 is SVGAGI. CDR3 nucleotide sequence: TGTGCCAGCAGTATCCAGGGGCTTAGCAATCAGCCCCAGCATTTT. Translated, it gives CASSIQGLSNQPQHF.

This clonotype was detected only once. CDR3 residues: CATSRDGLAGETQYF. CDR3 DNA: TGTGCCACCAGCAGAGATGGCCTAGCGGGAGAGACCCAGTACTTC. V is TRBV15 and J is TRBJ2-5; 8 nucleotides match TRBD2. Germline loops: CDR1 LNHNV, CDR2 YYDKDF (reference sequence). This CDR3 has 15 residues. Trimming at V came to 0 bases and at J to 4 bases, leaving 4 bases not matched to a gene.

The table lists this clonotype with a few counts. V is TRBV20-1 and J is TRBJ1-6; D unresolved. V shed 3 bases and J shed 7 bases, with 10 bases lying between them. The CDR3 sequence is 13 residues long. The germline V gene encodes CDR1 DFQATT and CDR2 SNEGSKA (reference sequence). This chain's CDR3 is CSASKQPNSPLHF. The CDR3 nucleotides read TGCAGTGCTAGTAAGCAGCCAAATTCACCCCTCCACTTT.

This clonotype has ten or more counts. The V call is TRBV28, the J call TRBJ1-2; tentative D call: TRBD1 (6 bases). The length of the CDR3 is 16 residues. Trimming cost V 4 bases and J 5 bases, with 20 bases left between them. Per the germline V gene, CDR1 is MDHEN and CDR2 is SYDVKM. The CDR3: CASSSPNVGTPYGYTF. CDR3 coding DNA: TGTGCCAGCAGTTCCCCTAACGTGGGGACACCTTATGGCTACACCTTC.

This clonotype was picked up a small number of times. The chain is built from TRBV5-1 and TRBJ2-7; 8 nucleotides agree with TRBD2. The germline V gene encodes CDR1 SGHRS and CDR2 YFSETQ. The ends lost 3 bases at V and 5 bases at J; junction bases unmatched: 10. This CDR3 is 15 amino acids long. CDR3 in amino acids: CASSSYGRAGNEQYF. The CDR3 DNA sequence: TGCGCCAGCAGCTCGTACGGGAGGGCCGGCAACGAGCAGTACTTC.

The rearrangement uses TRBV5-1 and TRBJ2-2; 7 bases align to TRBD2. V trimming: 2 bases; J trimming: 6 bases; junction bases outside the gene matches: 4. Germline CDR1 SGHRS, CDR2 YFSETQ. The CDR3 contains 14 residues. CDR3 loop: CASSFGEGAGELFF. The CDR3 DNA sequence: TGCGCCAGCAGCTTTGGGGAGGGAGCCGGGGAGCTGTTTTTT.

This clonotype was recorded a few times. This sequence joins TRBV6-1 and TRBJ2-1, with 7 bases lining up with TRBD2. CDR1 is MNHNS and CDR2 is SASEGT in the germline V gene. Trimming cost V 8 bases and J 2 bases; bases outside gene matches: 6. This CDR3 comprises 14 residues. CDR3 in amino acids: CASVASGAYNEQFF. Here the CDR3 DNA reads TGTGCCAGCGTGGCTAGCGGTGCCTACAATGAGCAGTTCTTC.

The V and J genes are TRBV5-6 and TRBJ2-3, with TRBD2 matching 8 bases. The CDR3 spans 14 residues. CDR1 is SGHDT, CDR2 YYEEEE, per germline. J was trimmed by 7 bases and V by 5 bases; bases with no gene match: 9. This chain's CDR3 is CASSSGTRSNTQYF. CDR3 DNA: TGTGCCAGCAGTTCCGGGACTAGATCGAATACGCAGTATTTT.

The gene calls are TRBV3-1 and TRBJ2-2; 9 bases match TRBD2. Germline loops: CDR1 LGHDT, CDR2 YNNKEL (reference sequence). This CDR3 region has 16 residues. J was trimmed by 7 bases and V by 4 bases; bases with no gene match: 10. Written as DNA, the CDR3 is TGTGCCAGCAGCCCGGCCCGCGGGAGGGCCGTCGGGGAGCTGTTTTTT. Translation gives CASSPARGRAVGELFF.

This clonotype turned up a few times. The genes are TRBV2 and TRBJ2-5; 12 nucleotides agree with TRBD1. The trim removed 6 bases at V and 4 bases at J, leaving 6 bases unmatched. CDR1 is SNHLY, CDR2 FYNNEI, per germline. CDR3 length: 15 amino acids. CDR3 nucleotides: TGTGCCAGCAGGAGGGACAGGGGGCAGGGAGAGACCCAGTACTTC. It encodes CASRRDRGQGETQYF.

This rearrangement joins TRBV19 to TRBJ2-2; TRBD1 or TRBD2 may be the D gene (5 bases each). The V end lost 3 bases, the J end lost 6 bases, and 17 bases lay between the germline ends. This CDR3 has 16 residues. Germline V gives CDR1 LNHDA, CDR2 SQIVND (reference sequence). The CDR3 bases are TGTGCCAGTAGTATTTTGGGGCTAGCCGGCGCCGGGGAGCTGTTTTTT. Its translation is CASSILGLAGAGELFF.